This T cell receptor beta chain comes out of a study of CD8 T cells in ankylosing spondylitis. Findings and caveats of the study: There was a TCR beta motif, made of fewer than 10 highly homologous variants, that appeared characteristic of ankylosing spondylitis blood.

With molecular barcodes, quantitative 5'-RACE was used to make the TCR beta libraries. TCRdb re-derived calls from the 5' RACE reads in MiXCR, one entry per CDR3 protein. The top ten hold less than 20% of the sample, which has a few hundred thousand distinct CDR3 sequences, 20% to 25% seen once. The CDR3 runs to 11 residues. Trimming stripped 5 bases from V and 6 bases from J, with 9 bases between. From germline, CDR1 is SQVTM and CDR2 ANQGSEA. This clonotype was counted many times. Its antigen is undetermined. The sample consisted of blood, either unsorted or a sorted T cell fraction (not recorded which). This sequence originates from a male donor with ankylosing spondylitis. The rearrangement uses TRBV29-1 and TRBJ2-3; D gene uncertain. The CDR3 reads CSVYRHDTQYF. The CDR3 DNA reads as TGCAGCGTTTACCGACACGATACGCAGTATTTT.